This T cell receptor (beta chain) was identified during a study of blood T cell repertoires in COVID-19. About the study: The analysed material was cDNA or gDNA that came from T cells, B-cell-depleted T cells, or PBMCs.

Produced via immunoSEQ multiplex PCR; TCRdb's table is partial and in-frame only. Altogether roughly 200,000 clones are present, about four fifths being singletons, with the ten largest covering under 8%. The clonotype originates from a man between 60 and 70 years old with acute or convalescent COVID-19. The specimen was peripheral blood.

CDR3 residues: CASSVDYPVYNEQFF. In nucleotides, the CDR3 is TGTGCCAGCAGCGTCGACTACCCGGTCTACAATGAGCAGTTCTTC. The chain uses TRBV9 and TRBJ2-1, with D possibly being TRBD2 (5 bases). The V gene lost 2 bases and the J gene lost 3 bases, with 12 bases spanning the gap. The CDR3 runs 15 residues. CDR1 SGDLS and CDR2 YYNGEE come from the germline V gene.